This T cell receptor beta chain emerged from a study of shared T cell receptors in the human thymus. Germline V CDR1 and CDR2: LGHNA, YNFKEQ. Trimming took 4 bases from V and 5 from J, leaving 14 bases between them. This CDR3 has 14 amino acids. Profiling relied on immunoSEQ multiplex PCR, and the TCRdb table lists in-frame clones only, not all of them. The sample shows 700,000 or so clones, 70% to 90% of them seen only once. This sample was shared with a second study, whose subject was human thymus T cells. From that study: Immunologically healthy infants in Finland undergoing congenital heart defect surgery were the donors. From resections taken during corrective heart surgery, the thymus tissue was obtained. Repertoires sampled from thymus and blood appeared biased in V and J gene usage. The related literature has documented a marked overlap of thymic repertoires among unrelated individuals.

The V call is TRBV4-2, the J call TRBJ2-5, with TRBD2 as a possible D gene (6 bases). The TCR comes from a girl younger than two with a congenital heart defect. The sample comprised thymocytes. This CDR3 is CASSPGLALETQYF. The CDR3 coding sequence is TGTGCCAGCAGCCCGGGACTCGCCTTGGAGACCCAGTACTTC.